This entry features one T cell receptor beta chain sequence. This sample stems from a study of blood T cell repertoires in COVID-19. Overall study context: T cells, B-cell-depleted T cells, or PBMCs provided the cDNA or gDNA that served as material.

The assay was immunoSEQ multiplex PCR, and TCRdb's table has in-frame clones only and misses some. The repertoire has under 250,000 clones, 70% to 80% of them found once; the top ten carry about 6.5%. The CDR3 runs 14 residues. CDR1 is MGHRA, CDR2 YSYEKL, per germline. Trimming cost V 0 bases and J 3 bases, with 9 bases left between them. In Seattle, patients joined the study during active infection and were tracked longitudinally. This TCR came from a woman aged 40 to 55 with COVID-19, enrolled during active disease. V is TRBV4-1 and J is TRBJ2-7; D might be TRBD1 (5 bases). Sample: peripheral blood. Here the CDR3 DNA reads TGCGCCAGCAGCCAAGAAGGGGCGTACTACGAGCAGTACTTC. Translating gives CASSQEGAYYEQYF.